This passage covers 32 T cell receptor beta chains from one sample sequenced in a study of human T cells and chemical hapten exposure. The time point is: patch test 1, 2 weeks after DPC sensitization. Described treatment: therapeutic diphenylcyclopropenone sensitization with weekly scalp DPC. MiXCR was run by TCRdb on the RACE reads, yielding one entry per CDR3 protein. The sample contains fewer than 400,000 distinct CDR3 sequences, approximately 6.3% of which appear only once. The specimen comprised whole blood, sampled in connection with sensitization to the hapten diphenylcyclopropenone (DPC). These receptor sequences come from a woman between 18 and 29 years old with alopecia areata. Some clones in this sample may be carry-over from other donors' samples.

At least ten counts were recorded for this clonotype. V is TRBV4-2 and J is TRBJ1-3; D is unresolved. CDR1 and CDR2 from the germline V gene are LGHNA and YNFKEQ. The CDR3 has 16 amino acids. Trimming shortened V by 0 bases and J by 4 bases, and 13 bases separated the two germline ends. This CDR3 is CASSQDLRGSGNTIYF. The CDR3 nucleotides are TGTGCCAGCAGCCAAGATCTGAGAGGTTCGGGAAACACCATATATTTT.

A few counts support this clonotype. The gene calls are TRBV28 and TRBJ1-5; D is perhaps TRBD1 (5 bases). Looked up from germline, CDR1 is MDHEN and CDR2 is SYDVKM. The CDR3 contains 17 residues. V was cut by 1 base and J by 0 bases, with 13 bases left in between. The chain's CDR3 is CASSLSDSSYSNQPQHF. The CDR3 DNA is TGTGCCAGCAGTTTATCTGACAGCTCTTATAGCAATCAGCCCCAGCATTTT.

This clonotype was counted ten times or more. This chain joins TRBV7-2 and TRBJ2-2; D might be TRBD1 (6 bases). The ends were cut back, 4 bases at V and 7 bases at J, with 7 bases in the middle. The V gene's germline CDR1 is SGHTA and CDR2 FQGNSA. This CDR3 has 12 residues. CDR3 DNA sequence: TGTGCCAGCAGCTCGGACAGCGGGGAGCTGTTTTTT. Translation: CASSSDSGELFF. Variable domain in full (rest from reference TRBV7-2 and TRBJ2-2): GAGVSQSPSNKVTEKGKDVELRCDPISGHTALYWYRQSLGQGLEFLIYFQGNSAPDKSGLPSDRFSAERTGGSVSTLTIQRTQQEDSAVYLCASSSDSGELFFGEGSRLTVL.

This clonotype was seen many times. This chain's CDR3 is CSATNRDREEKLFF. CDR3 nucleotides: TGCAGTGCTACGAACCGGGACAGGGAGGAAAAACTGTTTTTT. The rearrangement uses TRBV20-1 and TRBJ1-4; 9 bases match TRBD1. J lost 8 bases, V lost 4 bases, and 8 bases had no gene match. This CDR3 contains 14 residues. Germline V gene data show CDR1 as DFQATT and CDR2 as SNEGSKA (reference sequence).

V and J are TRBV20-1 and TRBJ1-1, with TRBD1 as a possible D gene (6 bases). The length of the CDR3 is 14 residues. V gave up 3 bases and J gave up 0 bases, with 11 bases separating them. Germline assignment: CDR1 DFQATT and CDR2 SNEGSKA (reference sequence). The CDR3 loop is CSARETGLNTEAFF. The DNA of the CDR3 is TGCAGTGCTAGGGAGACAGGCTTGAACACTGAAGCTTTCTTT.

At least ten counts were recorded for this clonotype. This chain uses TRBV7-9 with TRBJ1-2; D unresolved. The V end was cut by 3 bases, the J end by 7 bases, with 12 bases between. From germline, CDR1 is SEHNR and CDR2 FQNEAQ (reference sequence). The CDR3 covers 13 residues. The CDR3 sequence: CASSFEGSLGYTF. In DNA, the CDR3 is TGTGCCAGCAGCTTCGAAGGGAGTCTTGGCTACACCTTC.

The rearrangement joins TRBV12-3 or TRBV12-4 to TRBJ1-1, with D possibly matching TRBD1 (6 bases). V was clipped by 6 bases and J by 2 bases, with 13 bases between them. The CDR3 has 14 residues. The CDR3 sequence: CASSPTGFNTEAFF. CDR3 nucleotides: TGTGCCAGCAGCCCCACAGGGTTCAACACTGAAGCTTTCTTT.

This clonotype was picked up a small number of times. J is TRBJ1-1 and V is TRBV28, with D uncertain. Germline values: CDR1 MDHEN, CDR2 SYDVKM. V was clipped by 8 bases and J by 0 bases, with 13 bases between them. The CDR3 extends over 14 amino acids. The CDR3 DNA is TGTGCCAGCCACCCTGGAGGAATGAACACTGAAGCTTTCTTT. Translation gives CASHPGGMNTEAFF.

This clonotype was seen a few times. J is TRBJ2-1 and V is TRBV6-6; D is uncertain. V was shortened by 5 bases and J by 7 bases, with 12 bases between the two germline ends. The CDR3 is made up of 13 amino acids. The germline V gene encodes CDR1 MNHNY and CDR2 SVGAGI (reference sequence). CDR3 region: CASSMSLGNEQFF. CDR3 nucleotide sequence: TGTGCCAGCAGTATGAGTCTTGGGAATGAGCAGTTCTTC.

The genes are TRBV13 and TRBJ1-1; no clear D gene. The V end lost 0 bases, the J end lost 1 base, and 9 bases lay between the germline ends. Germline lookup yields CDR1 PRHDT and CDR2 FYEKMQ (reference sequence). This CDR3 has 15 amino acids. The CDR3 reads CASSLGGRKNTEAFF. The CDR3 nucleotides read TGTGCCAGCAGCTTAGGTGGGAGGAAGAACACTGAAGCTTTCTTT.

In this sample, this clonotype turned up a few times. The chain has TRBV20-1 and TRBJ1-5; TRBD1 is a possible D gene (5 bases). V lost 0 bases to trimming and J lost 5 bases, with 14 bases between them. The germline gives CDR1 DFQATT, CDR2 SNEGSKA (reference sequence). The CDR3 runs 15 residues. The CDR3 spells CSARDGGARDQPQHF. CDR3 nucleotide sequence: TGCAGTGCTAGAGATGGCGGGGCCCGGGATCAGCCCCAGCATTTT.

This clonotype showed up many times. The chain joins TRBV3-1 to TRBJ2-3, with D tentatively TRBD2 (5 bases). Germline CDR1 is LGHDT and CDR2 is YNNKEL (reference sequence). V gave up 0 bases and J gave up 6 bases, with 13 bases separating them. The CDR3 length is 15 residues. The CDR3 DNA follows: TGTGCCAGCAGCCAAGACCTCTCTCGGGGTGATACGCAGTATTTT. Its protein is CASSQDLSRGDTQYF.

This clonotype occurred a few times. The V gene is TRBV21-1, the J gene TRBJ2-5; the table names TRBD1, a call not compared with the DNA. TRBV21-1 is an annotated pseudogene. The CDR3 contains 17 residues. CDR3 in amino acids: CASSNSQLGTGQETQYF. CDR3 in DNA: TGTGCCAGCAGCAATTCTCAACTCGGGACAGGCCAAGAGACCCAGTACTTC.

In its sample, this clonotype was seen many times. The chain employs TRBV12-3 or TRBV12-4 and TRBJ1-3; weak D call: TRBD1 (5 bases). The CDR3 extends over 15 amino acids. V was pared by 6 bases and J by 0 bases, with 12 bases between. The CDR3 protein is CASSPGGLSGNTIYF. The CDR3 coding sequence is TGTGCCAGCAGCCCCGGGGGTCTCTCTGGAAACACCATATATTTT.

Ten or more counts support this clonotype. This chain uses TRBV28 with TRBJ2-3; D is uncertain. Germline loops: CDR1 MDHEN, CDR2 SYDVKM. The CDR3 totals 14 residues. V shed 3 bases and J shed 2 bases, with 9 bases lying between them. For the CDR3, the DNA is TGTGCCAGCAGTTTTAGCTTGTACACAGATACGCAGTATTTT. Residues: CASSFSLYTDTQYF.

In this sample, this clonotype turned up a few times. The chain carries TRBV11-2 and TRBJ2-7, with a possible D match to TRBD1 (7 bases). V was clipped by 5 bases and J by 6 bases, with 17 bases between them. There are 14 residues in the CDR3. From germline, CDR1 is SGHAT and CDR2 FQNNGV. The CDR3 region is CASSTGDSRREQYF. The DNA of the CDR3 is TGTGCCAGCAGCACGGGGGACAGCCGGCGCGAGCAGTACTTC.

CDR3 bases: TGCGCCAGCAGCCACCTGGGACACGTCATGAACACTGAAGCTTTCTTT. The encoded protein is CASSHLGHVMNTEAFF. The chain links TRBV4-1 to TRBJ1-1; possible D gene TRBD1, 6 bases. The CDR3 covers 16 residues. Germline V gene lookup returns CDR1 MGHRA and CDR2 YSYEKL. V lost 3 bases and J 0 bases, leaving 14 bases between the germline ends.

The J gene is TRBJ2-2, the V gene TRBV10-3, with D perhaps matching TRBD1 (6 bases). The CDR3 has 15 amino acids. In germline, CDR1 is ENHRY, CDR2 SYGVKD. V was trimmed by 5 bases and J by 2 bases, leaving 12 bases between them. DNA for the CDR3: TGTGCCATCAGTTTTCAGGGGCTTAACACCGGGGAGCTGTTTTTT. This codes for CAISFQGLNTGELFF.

At least ten counts were recorded for this clonotype. The chain has TRBV28 and TRBJ2-1, with D possibly matching TRBD1 (7 bases). Trimming pared 8 bases from V and 7 bases from J, leaving 24 bases between. The germline CDR1 and CDR2 sequences are MDHEN and SYDVKM. This CDR3 has 16 amino acids. The CDR3 DNA reads as TGTGCCAGCTTCCCCCCGACAGGGAGGTTGACGAATGAGCAGTTCTTC. This sequence encodes CASFPPTGRLTNEQFF.

In this sample, this clonotype turned up a few times. The chain joins TRBV7-3 to TRBJ1-1; D uncertain. V lost 5 bases to trimming and J lost 3 bases, with 16 bases between them. CDR3 length: 15 residues. The V gene's germline CDR1 is SGHTA and CDR2 FQGTGA. This CDR3 reads CASSPTDLVDTEAFF. The CDR3 region has the DNA TGTGCCAGCAGCCCTACCGACTTGGTGGACACTGAAGCTTTCTTT.

This clonotype turned up a few times. The chain couples TRBV27 to TRBJ1-6, with D perhaps matching TRBD1 (6 bases). Between the trimmed V and J ends, which lost 2 bases and 10 bases, there was a span of 18 bases. The CDR3 runs 16 residues. In germline, CDR1 is MNHEY, CDR2 SMNVEV (reference sequence). DNA for the CDR3: TGTGCCAGCAGTTTAAACGACGGGGGGCTCGGGTCACCCCTCCACTTT. Its protein is CASSLNDGGLGSPLHF.

This clonotype has at least ten counts. V and J are TRBV29-1 and TRBJ2-3; 7 bases match TRBD2. The trim removed 6 bases at V and 2 bases at J, leaving 8 bases unmatched. The CDR3 sequence is 14 residues long. CDR1 and CDR2 from the germline V gene are SQVTM and ANQGSEA. The CDR3 nucleotides are TGCAGCGTCCGACTAGCTTCTAACACAGATACGCAGTATTTT. This gives the protein CSVRLASNTDTQYF.

This clonotype was observed many times. This chain links TRBV29-1 with TRBJ2-1; D unclear. V lost 7 bases to trimming and J lost 0 bases, with 13 bases between them. The CDR3 is 14 residues long. Germline assignment: CDR1 SQVTM and CDR2 ANQGSEA. The CDR3 nucleotides read TGCAGCGCCAGAGCGTTGAGCTCCTACAATGAGCAGTTCTTC. Amino acids: CSARALSSYNEQFF.

This clonotype was counted many times. This rearrangement joins TRBV12-3 or TRBV12-4 to TRBJ1-5; D is undetermined. V was trimmed by 5 bases and J by 5 bases, leaving 10 bases between them. This CDR3 is 13 amino acids long. The CDR3 nucleotides read TGTGCCAGCAGTCCCCGGACCGATCAGCCCCAGCATTTT. Its protein product is CASSPRTDQPQHF.

This rearrangement joins TRBV15 to TRBJ1-4, with no clear D. The CDR3 covers 16 residues. The V end lost 0 bases, the J end lost 4 bases, and 12 bases lay between the germline ends. Germline V lookup: CDR1 LNHNV, CDR2 YYDKDF (reference sequence). The CDR3 nucleotides are TGTGCCACCAGCAGAGATGCACGGAGGAATAATGAAAAACTGTTTTTT. Its protein product is CATSRDARRNNEKLFF.

This clonotype was seen a handful of times. The chain combines TRBV28 with TRBJ2-3; TRBD2 matches at 8 bases. The CDR3 extends over 16 amino acids. V lost 3 bases to trimming and J lost 2 bases; unmatched junction nucleotides: 7. Germline lookup yields CDR1 MDHEN and CDR2 SYDVKM. CDR3 amino acids: CASSLKASGSTDTQYF. The CDR3 nucleotides are TGTGCCAGCAGTTTGAAGGCTAGCGGGTCCACAGATACGCAGTATTTT.

This chain joins TRBV4-2 and TRBJ2-6; the D is unclear. This CDR3 has 14 residues. The germline V gene has CDR1 LGHNA and CDR2 YNFKEQ. The germline V and J ends were trimmed by 2 bases and 3 bases, with 5 bases remaining between them. The chain's CDR3 is CASSQRVGANVLTF. The CDR3 nucleotides read TGTGCCAGCAGCCAACGGGTTGGGGCCAACGTCCTGACTTTC.

A few counts support this clonotype. The chain has TRBV29-1 and TRBJ1-3; D is perhaps TRBD1 (6 bases). The CDR3 length is 15 residues. Deletions cut 4 bases from V and 3 bases from J, with 16 bases between. The V gene's germline CDR1 is SQVTM and CDR2 ANQGSEA. The CDR3 sequence is CSVVPGAGGGNTIYF. CDR3 in DNA: TGCAGCGTTGTTCCAGGGGCAGGAGGTGGAAACACCATATATTTT.

This clonotype has a handful of counts. The chain recombines TRBV6-5 with TRBJ1-5; no reliable D call. V was cut by 2 bases and J by 5 bases, with 10 bases left in between. The germline CDR1 and CDR2 sequences are MNHEY and SVGAGI. The CDR3 covers 14 residues. The CDR3: CASSYGEGHQPQHF. The CDR3 DNA is TGTGCCAGCAGTTACGGGGAGGGCCATCAGCCCCAGCATTTT.

This clonotype was recorded many times. The junction departs from germline at one end; a sequencing error may be responsible. The chain couples TRBV7-7 to TRBJ2-3, with 9 nucleotides matching TRBD2. Germline V CDR1 and CDR2: SSHAT, FNYEAQ (reference sequence). The CDR3 runs to 15 residues. The CDR3, as DNA: TGTGCTAGCAGCTTAGTAGCGGGGGCCCCAGATACGCAGTATTTT. It codes for CASSLVAGAPDTQYF.

This clonotype was detected many times. The chain combines TRBV7-2 with TRBJ2-1, with 9 bases that match TRBD1. The CDR3 runs to 16 residues. J lost 4 bases, V lost 5 bases, and 9 bases had no gene match. Germline V gives CDR1 SGHTA, CDR2 FQGNSA. The DNA for the CDR3 is TGTGCCAGCAGCCTCACCGGGACAGGGTTTTACAATGAGCAGTTCTTC. The encoded protein is CASSLTGTGFYNEQFF.

This clonotype came up many times. The V and J genes are TRBV6-6 and TRBJ1-1; no clear D. The CDR3 is made up of 12 amino acids. Germline V gene lookup returns CDR1 MNHNY and CDR2 SVGAGI (reference sequence). The V and J ends lost 4 bases and 11 bases respectively, with 14 bases between them. The CDR3 loop reads CASSLAGPRAFF. In DNA, the CDR3 is TGTGCCAGCAGTTTAGCCGGGCCGAGGGCTTTCTTT.